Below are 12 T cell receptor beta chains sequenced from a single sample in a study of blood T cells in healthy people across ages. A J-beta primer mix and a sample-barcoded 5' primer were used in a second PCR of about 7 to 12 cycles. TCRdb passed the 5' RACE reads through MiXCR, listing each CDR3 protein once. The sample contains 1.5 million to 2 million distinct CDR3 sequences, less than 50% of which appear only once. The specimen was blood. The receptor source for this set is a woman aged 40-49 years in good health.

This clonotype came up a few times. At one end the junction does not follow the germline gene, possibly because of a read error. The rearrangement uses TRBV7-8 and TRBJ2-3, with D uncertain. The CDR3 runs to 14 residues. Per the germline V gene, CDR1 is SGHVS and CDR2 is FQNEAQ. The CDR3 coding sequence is TGTGCCAGCAGCGTAGCTAGAAGCACAGATACGCAGTATTTT. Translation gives CASSVARSTDTQYF.

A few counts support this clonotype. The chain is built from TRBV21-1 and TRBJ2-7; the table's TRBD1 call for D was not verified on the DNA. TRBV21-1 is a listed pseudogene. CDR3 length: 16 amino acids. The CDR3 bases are TGTGCCAGCAGCGGGGATCCGGGACAGGGTAGTCGCGAGCAGTACTTC. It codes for CASSGDPGQGSREQYF.

CDR3 sequence reads: CASRAHGQETQYF. CDR3 in DNA: TGTGCCAGCAGAGCCCACGGCCAAGAGACCCAGTACTTC. V and J are TRBV6-2 or TRBV6-3 and TRBJ2-5; unclear D gene. V lost 6 bases, J lost 1 base, and 9 bases lay in between. Germline V CDR1 and CDR2: MNHEY, SVGEGT. This CDR3 has 13 amino acids.

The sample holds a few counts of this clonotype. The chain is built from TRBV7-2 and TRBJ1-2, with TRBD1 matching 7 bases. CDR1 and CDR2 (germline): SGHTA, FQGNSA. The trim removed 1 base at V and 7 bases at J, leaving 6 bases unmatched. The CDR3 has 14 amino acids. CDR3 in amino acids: CASSLEVTGTGYTF. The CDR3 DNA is TGTGCCAGCAGCTTAGAGGTGACAGGGACTGGCTACACCTTC.

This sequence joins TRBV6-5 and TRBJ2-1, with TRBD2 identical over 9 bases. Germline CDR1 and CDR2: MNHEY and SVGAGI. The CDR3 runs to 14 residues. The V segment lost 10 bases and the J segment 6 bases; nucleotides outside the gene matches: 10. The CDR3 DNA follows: TGTGCCACGTCATTGACGCGGGGGGGCAATGAGCAGTTCTTC. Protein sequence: CATSLTRGGNEQFF.

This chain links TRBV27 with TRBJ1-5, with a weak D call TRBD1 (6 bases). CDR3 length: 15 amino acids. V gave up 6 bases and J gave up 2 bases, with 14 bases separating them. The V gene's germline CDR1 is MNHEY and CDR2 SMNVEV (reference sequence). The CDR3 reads CASSPGQRGNQPQHF. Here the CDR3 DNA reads TGTGCCAGCAGCCCCGGACAGAGGGGCAATCAGCCCCAGCATTTT.

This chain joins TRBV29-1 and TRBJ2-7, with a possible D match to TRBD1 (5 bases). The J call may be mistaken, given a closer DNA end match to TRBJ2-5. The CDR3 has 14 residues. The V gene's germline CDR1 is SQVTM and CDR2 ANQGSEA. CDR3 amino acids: CSVRGMAGQETQYF. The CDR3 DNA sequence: TGCAGCGTTCGTGGTATGGCAGGGCAAGAGACCCAGTACTTC.

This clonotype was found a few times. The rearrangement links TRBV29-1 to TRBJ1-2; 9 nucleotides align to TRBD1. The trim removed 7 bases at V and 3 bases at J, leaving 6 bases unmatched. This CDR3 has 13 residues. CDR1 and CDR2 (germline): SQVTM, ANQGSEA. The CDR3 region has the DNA TGCAGCGCCTGGGACAGGGCTGACTATGGCTACACCTTC. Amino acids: CSAWDRADYGYTF.

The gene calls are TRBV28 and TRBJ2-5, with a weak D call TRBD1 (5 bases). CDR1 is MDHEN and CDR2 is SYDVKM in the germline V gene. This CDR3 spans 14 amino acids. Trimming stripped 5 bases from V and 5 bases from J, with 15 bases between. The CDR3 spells CASSVVAGMETQYF. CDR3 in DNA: TGTGCCAGCAGTGTAGTCGCAGGGATGGAGACCCAGTACTTC. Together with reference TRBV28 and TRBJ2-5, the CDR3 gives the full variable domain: DVKVTQSSRYLVKRTGEKVFLECVQDMDHENMFWYRQDPGLGLRLIYFSYDVKMKEKGDIPEGYSVSREKKERFSLILESASTNQTSMYLCASSVVAGMETQYFGPGTRLLVL.

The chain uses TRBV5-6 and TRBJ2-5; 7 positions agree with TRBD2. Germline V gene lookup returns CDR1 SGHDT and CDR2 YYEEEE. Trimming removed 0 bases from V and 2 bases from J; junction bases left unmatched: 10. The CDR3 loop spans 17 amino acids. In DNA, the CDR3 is TGTGCCAGCAGCTTGGACCTTATGGGGGGGGGACAAGAGACCCAGTACTTC. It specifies CASSLDLMGGGQETQYF.

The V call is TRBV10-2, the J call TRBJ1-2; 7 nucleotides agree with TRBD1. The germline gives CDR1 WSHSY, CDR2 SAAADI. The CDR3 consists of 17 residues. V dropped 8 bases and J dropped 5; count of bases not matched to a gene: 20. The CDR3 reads CASGTDRPGIQGYGYTF. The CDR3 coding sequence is TGCGCCAGCGGTACGGACAGGCCGGGGATCCAAGGATATGGCTACACCTTC.

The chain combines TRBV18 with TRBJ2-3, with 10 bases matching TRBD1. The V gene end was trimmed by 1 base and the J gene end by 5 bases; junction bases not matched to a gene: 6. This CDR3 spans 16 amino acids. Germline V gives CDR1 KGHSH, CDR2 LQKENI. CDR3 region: CASSPLNRDRGDTQYF. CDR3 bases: TGTGCCAGCTCACCACTTAATAGGGACAGGGGAGATACGCAGTATTTT. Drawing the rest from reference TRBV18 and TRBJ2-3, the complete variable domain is NAGVMQNPRHLVRRRGQEARLRCSPMKGHSHVYWYRQLPEEGLKFMVYLQKENIIDESGMPKERFSAEFPKEGPSILRIQQVVRGDSAAYFCASSPLNRDRGDTQYFGPGTRLTVL.